This T cell receptor beta chain originates from a study of cytomegalovirus exposure and HLA in healthy donors. The CDR3 extends over 15 amino acids. Germline assignment: CDR1 SGHRS and CDR2 YFSETQ. V was pared by 5 bases and J by 3 bases, with 17 bases between. PCR involved 60 Vbeta and 13 Jbeta primers. Clones were sequenced by immunoSEQ multiplex PCR, and TCRdb holds only the in-frame ones, with some missing. Of about 100,000 clones listed, roughly 80% are singletons. The chain couples TRBV5-1 to TRBJ1-1; TRBD1 might be the D (5 bases). The sample comprised PBMCs. This TCR was recovered from a woman aged 40 to 49 in good health and CMV-seronegative. CDR3 residues: CASSKRQGIDTEAFF. The CDR3 coding sequence is TGCGCCAGCAGTAAAAGGCAGGGCATCGACACTGAAGCTTTCTTT.